The next 22 T cell receptor beta chains were all read from a single sample in a study of preoperative IRX-2 immunotherapy in early breast cancer. Specified treatment: preoperative locoregional IRX-2 cytokine immunotherapy. Assay used: immunoSEQ multiplex PCR; TCRdb lists only in-frame clones, some missing. Counted here are tens of thousands of clones, 89% occurring once; the ten biggest clones make up about 1.5%. The starting material was tumor tissue, obtained after IRX-2 immunotherapy. Source of these receptors: a human donor with breast cancer.

The J gene is TRBJ2-1, the V gene TRBV6-8; 15 bases are a match to TRBD2. Germline values: CDR1 MNHGY, CDR2 SAAAGT. This CDR3 has 17 amino acids. V shed 5 bases and J 6 bases; nucleotides not matched to a gene: 8. CDR3: CASSQPLGLAGGNEQFF. The CDR3 region has the DNA TGTGCCAGCAGTCAACCACTGGGACTAGCGGGAGGCAATGAGCAGTTCTTC.

The gene calls are TRBV11-3 and TRBJ1-4; weak D call: TRBD1 (6 bases). The CDR3 extends over 14 amino acids. The germline V gene has CDR1 SGHNT and CDR2 YENEEA. Trimming cost V 2 bases and J 6 bases, with 10 bases left between them. The CDR3 here is CASSLKGGYEKLFF. DNA of the CDR3: TGTGCCAGCAGCTTAAAAGGGGGGTATGAAAAACTGTTTTTT. The variable domain in full, completed from reference TRBV11-3 and TRBJ1-4, reads EAGVVQSPRYKIIEKKQPVAFWCNPISGHNTLYWYLQNLGQGPELLIRYENEEAVDDSQLPKDRFSAERLKGVDSTLKIQPAELGDSAVYLCASSLKGGYEKLFFGSGTQLSVL.

The DNA for the CDR3 is TGTGCCAGTAGTATCCAGGCGGGGGTGGACTACAATGAGCAGTTCTTC. Residues: CASSIQAGVDYNEQFF. The V call is TRBV19, the J call TRBJ2-1; 7 bases map to TRBD2. Looked up from germline, CDR1 is LNHDA and CDR2 is SQIVND (reference sequence). Trimming cost V 3 bases and J 3 bases; bases outside gene matches: 8. The CDR3 contains 16 residues.

This rearrangement joins TRBV6-8 to TRBJ1-2, with 10 bases aligning to TRBD1. Trimming at V came to 6 bases and at J to 4 bases, leaving 8 bases not matched to a gene. The CDR3 sequence is 15 residues long. Germline values: CDR1 MNHGY, CDR2 SAAAGT. The CDR3 loop reads CASSLPGQGSYGYTF. The CDR3 nucleotides read TGTGCCAGCAGCCTTCCGGGACAGGGGTCCTATGGCTACACCTTC.

The chain joins TRBV5-1 to TRBJ1-1; D gene unclear. Trimming cost V 0 bases and J 1 base, with 10 bases left between them. The germline V gene encodes CDR1 SGHRS and CDR2 YFSETQ. The CDR3 totals 15 residues. CDR3: CASSLVAGPNTEAFF. The CDR3 DNA is TGCGCCAGCAGCTTGGTGGCAGGCCCGAACACTGAAGCTTTCTTT. The entire variable domain, with the rest obtained from reference TRBV5-1 and TRBJ1-1, is as follows: KAGVTQTPRYLIKTRGQQVTLSCSPISGHRSVSWYQQTPGQGLQFLFEYFSETQRNKGNFPGRFSGRQFSNSRSEMNVSTLELGDSALYLCASSLVAGPNTEAFFGQGTRLTVV.

The rearrangement joins TRBV11-3 to TRBJ1-5, with D tentatively TRBD1 (6 bases). V was shortened by 5 bases and J by 2 bases, with 16 bases between the two germline ends. This CDR3 has 16 amino acids. The germline V gene encodes CDR1 SGHNT and CDR2 YENEEA. CDR3 amino acids: CASSHTAGVGNQPQHF. The CDR3 DNA is TGTGCCAGCAGCCACACAGCAGGGGTGGGCAATCAGCCCCAGCATTTT.

The CDR3: CASSPGQANQPQHF. In nucleotides, the CDR3 is TGTGCCAGCTCACCAGGACAGGCGAATCAGCCCCAGCATTTT. The chain joins TRBV18 to TRBJ1-5; TRBD1 agrees at 7 bases. J was trimmed by 4 bases and V by 2 bases; bases with no gene match: 2. CDR3 length: 14 residues. Looked up from germline, CDR1 is KGHSH and CDR2 is LQKENI.

The V gene is TRBV2, the J gene TRBJ1-5, with 9 bases fitting TRBD1. The CDR3 loop spans 16 amino acids. V trimming: 5 bases; J trimming: 4 bases; junction bases outside the gene matches: 9. The germline CDR1 and CDR2 sequences are SNHLY and FYNNEI. In DNA, the CDR3 is TGTGCCAGCAGTTTTTCGACAGGGGGAAGAAATCAGCCCCAGCATTTT. Translated, it gives CASSFSTGGRNQPQHF.

The V gene is TRBV19, the J gene TRBJ2-5, with a tentative D call TRBD1 (7 bases). The germline V gene encodes CDR1 LNHDA and CDR2 SQIVND (reference sequence). CDR3 length equals 15 residues. V lost 5 bases to trimming and J lost 1 base, with 14 bases between them. In nucleotides, the CDR3 is TGTGCCAGTAGTCGGGCAGGGGGGTTCCAAGAGACCCAGTACTTC. This translates into CASSRAGGFQETQYF.

This chain joins TRBV9 and TRBJ1-2; no clear D gene. Germline V gives CDR1 SGDLS, CDR2 YYNGEE. Trimming removed 5 bases at V and 0 bases at J, with 5 bases between. This CDR3 has 12 residues. The CDR3 DNA reads TGTGCCAGCAGTGAAGCTAACTATGGCTACACCTTC. Amino acids: CASSEANYGYTF. The whole variable domain, remainder taken from reference TRBV9 and TRBJ1-2, is DSGVTQTPKHLITATGQRVTLRCSPRSGDLSVYWYQQSLDQGLQFLIQYYNGEERAKGNILERFSAQQFPDLHSELNLSSLELGDSALYFCASSEANYGYTFGSGTRLTVV.

V and J are TRBV22-1 and TRBJ1-1. TRBV22-1 is an annotated pseudogene. This CDR3 has 14 residues. In nucleotides, the CDR3 is TGTGCCAGCAGCTTCGACGCCCTCGGGACTGAAGCTTTCTTT. This gives the protein CASSFDALGTEAFF.

The chain has TRBV6-8 and TRBJ1-2, with D perhaps matching TRBD1 (5 bases). Germline V gene sequence: CDR1 MNHGY, CDR2 SAAAGT. V dropped 7 bases and J dropped 1 base, with 13 bases sitting between them. This CDR3 region has 14 residues. CDR3 in amino acids: CASNPRGGNYGYTF. The CDR3 region has the DNA TGTGCCAGCAACCCGCGTGGGGGTAACTATGGCTACACCTTC.

The rearrangement links TRBV28 to TRBJ1-2; possibly TRBD1 for D (5 bases). Germline V gene data show CDR1 as MDHEN and CDR2 as SYDVKM. The CDR3 is 16 amino acids. Trimming removed 6 bases from V and 4 bases from J, with 21 bases in between. The CDR3 DNA sequence: TGTGCCAGCAGCCCCGCCCCGGGACTTTCACGCTATGGCTACACCTTC. This codes for CASSPAPGLSRYGYTF.

The chain joins TRBV6-8 to TRBJ2-7, with 9 bases aligning to TRBD2. The ends lost 6 bases at V and 0 bases at J; junction bases unmatched: 6. Per the germline V gene, CDR1 is MNHGY and CDR2 is SAAAGT. The CDR3 runs 15 residues. CDR3 in amino acids: CASRYLAGNSYEQYF. In nucleotides, the CDR3 is TGTGCCAGCAGGTATCTAGCGGGGAACTCCTACGAGCAGTACTTC.

The chain joins TRBV6-8 to TRBJ1-3; the D gene is possibly TRBD1 (5 bases). V was cut by 6 bases and J by 1 base, with 19 bases left in between. Germline V CDR1 and CDR2: MNHGY, SAAAGT. The CDR3 contains 17 residues. The CDR3 DNA follows: TGTGCCAGCAGCCCTGGGGGTGTTCGGGATTCTGGAAACACCATATATTTT. The encoded protein is CASSPGGVRDSGNTIYF.

The V call is TRBV11-3, the J call TRBJ2-1; D might be TRBD1 or TRBD2, each matching 5 bases. The germline V gene has CDR1 SGHNT and CDR2 YENEEA. Trimming took 5 bases from V and 9 from J, leaving 23 bases between them. The CDR3 totals 16 residues. CDR3 DNA: TGTGCCAGCAGCCCAAGGGTCGGAAAGGCTGGGGGTGAGCAGTTCTTC. Translating gives CASSPRVGKAGGEQFF.

The CDR3 DNA follows: TGTGCCAGCAGCCAAGACTGGAGGGCAAGGGAGACCCAGTACTTC. This gives the protein CASSQDWRARETQYF. V usage is TRBV14 and J usage is TRBJ2-5; maybe TRBD2 (6 bases). The V gene's germline CDR1 is SGHDN and CDR2 FVKESK. This CDR3 is built from 15 residues. The V and J ends lost 0 bases and 5 bases respectively, with 13 bases between them. Looking up the rest from reference TRBV14 and TRBJ2-5 gives the full variable domain: EAGVTQFPSHSVIEKGQTVTLRCDPISGHDNLYWYRRVMGKEIKFLLHFVKESKQDESGMPNNRFLAERTGGTYSTLKVQPAELEDSGVYFCASSQDWRARETQYFGPGTRLLVL.

V and J are TRBV7-6 and TRBJ1-5; D is possibly TRBD1 (6 bases). Per germline, CDR1 SGHVS and CDR2 FNYEAQ. This CDR3 region has 16 residues. V lost 5 bases and J lost 0, with 14 bases in between. CDR3 nucleotides: TGTGCCAGCAGCCACGGGACACCCTTTAGCAATCAGCCCCAGCATTTT. This gives the protein CASSHGTPFSNQPQHF.

The rearrangement links TRBV7-1 to TRBJ2-2; D may be TRBD2 (6 bases). TRBV7-1 is sorted into the ORF group, with uncertain function. The germline V and J ends were trimmed by 5 bases and 6 bases, with 10 bases remaining between them. The CDR3 runs to 13 residues. CDR3 sequence reads: CASSNQRAGELFF. The CDR3 DNA sequence: TGTGCCAGCAGCAACCAGCGGGCCGGGGAGCTGTTTTTT.

V gene TRBV6-8 combines with J gene TRBJ2-5; D is perhaps TRBD1 or TRBD2 (5 bases each). The CDR3 spans 13 residues. V lost 2 bases and J 8 bases, leaving 12 bases between the germline ends. Per germline, CDR1 MNHGY and CDR2 SAAAGT. CDR3 in amino acids: CASSYGGTGTQYF. CDR3 coding DNA: TGTGCCAGCAGTTACGGTGGGACCGGAACCCAGTACTTC.

The chain carries TRBV7-5 and TRBJ2-1; TRBD1 was called by the table and not checked on the DNA. TRBV7-5 is assigned pseudogene status. There are 15 residues in the CDR3. CDR3 residues: CASSAGQGGANEQFF. The CDR3 DNA sequence: TGTGCCAGCAGCGCGGGACAGGGGGGTGCTAATGAGCAGTTCTTC.

This chain connects TRBV7-6 to TRBJ2-3, with D possibly being TRBD1 (6 bases). Germline values: CDR1 SGHVS, CDR2 FNYEAQ. Trimming cost V 4 bases and J 2 bases, with 13 bases left between them. The CDR3 extends over 15 amino acids. The CDR3 nucleotides read TGTGCCAGCAGCTCCCGACAGGCCTTCACAGATACGCAGTATTTT. The encoded protein is CASSSRQAFTDTQYF. The full variable domain, in which reference TRBV7-6 and TRBJ2-3 provide the parts outside the CDR3, is GAGVSQSPRYKVTKRGQDVALRCDPISGHVSLYWYRQALGQGPEFLTYFNYEAQQDKSGLPNDRFSAERPEGSISTLTIQRTEQRDSAMYRCASSSRQAFTDTQYFGPGTRLTVL.